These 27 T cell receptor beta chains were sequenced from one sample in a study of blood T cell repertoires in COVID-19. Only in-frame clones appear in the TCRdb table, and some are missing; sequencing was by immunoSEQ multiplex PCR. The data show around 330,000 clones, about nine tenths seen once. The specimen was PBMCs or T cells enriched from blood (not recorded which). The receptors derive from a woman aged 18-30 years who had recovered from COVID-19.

The CDR3 protein is CASSLLGGGPSEELFF. Here the CDR3 DNA reads TGTGCCAGCAGCTTGCTCGGGGGGGGACCCTCCGAGGAGCTGTTTTTT. This sequence joins TRBV5-6 and TRBJ2-2; 8 bases are shared with TRBD2. Germline CDR1 is SGHDT and CDR2 is YYEEEE. V lost 1 base, J lost 10 bases, and 12 bases stayed unmatched. The CDR3 extends over 16 amino acids.

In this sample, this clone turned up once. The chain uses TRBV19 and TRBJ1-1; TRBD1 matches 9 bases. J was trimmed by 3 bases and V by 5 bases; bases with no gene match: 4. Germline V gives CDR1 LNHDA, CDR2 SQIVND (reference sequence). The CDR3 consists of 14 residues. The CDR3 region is CASSRTGVDTEAFF. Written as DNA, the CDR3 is TGTGCCAGTAGTCGGACAGGGGTGGACACTGAAGCTTTCTTT.

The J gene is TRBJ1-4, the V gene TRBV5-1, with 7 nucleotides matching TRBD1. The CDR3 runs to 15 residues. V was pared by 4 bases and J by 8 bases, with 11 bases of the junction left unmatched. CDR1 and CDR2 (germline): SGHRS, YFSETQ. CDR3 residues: CASSPGDRFWEKLFF. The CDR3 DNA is TGCGCCAGCAGCCCGGGGGACAGATTCTGGGAAAAACTGTTTTTT.

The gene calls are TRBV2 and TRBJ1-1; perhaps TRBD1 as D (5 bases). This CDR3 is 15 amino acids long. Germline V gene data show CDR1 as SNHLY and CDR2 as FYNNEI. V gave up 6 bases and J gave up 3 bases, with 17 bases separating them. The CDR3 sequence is CASRRGGTTDTEAFF. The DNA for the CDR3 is TGTGCCAGCAGGCGGGGGGGGACGACGGACACTGAAGCTTTCTTT.

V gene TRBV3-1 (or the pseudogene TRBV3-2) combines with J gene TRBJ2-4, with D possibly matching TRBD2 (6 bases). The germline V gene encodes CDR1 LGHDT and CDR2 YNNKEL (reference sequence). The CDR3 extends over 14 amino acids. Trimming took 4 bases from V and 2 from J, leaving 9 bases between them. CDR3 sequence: CASSRLVSKNIQYF. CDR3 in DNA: TGTGCCAGCAGCCGACTAGTTTCCAAAAACATTCAGTACTTC.

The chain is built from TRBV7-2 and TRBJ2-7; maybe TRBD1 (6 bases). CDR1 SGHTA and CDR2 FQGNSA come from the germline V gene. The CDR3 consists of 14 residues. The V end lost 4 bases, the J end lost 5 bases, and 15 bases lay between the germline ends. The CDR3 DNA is TGTGCCAGCAGCTGGGACAAGACCCTACACGAGCAGTACTTC. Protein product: CASSWDKTLHEQYF.

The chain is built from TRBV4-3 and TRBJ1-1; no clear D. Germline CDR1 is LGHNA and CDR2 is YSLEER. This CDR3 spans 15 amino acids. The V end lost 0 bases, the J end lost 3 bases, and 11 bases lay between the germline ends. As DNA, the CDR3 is TGCGCCAGCAGCCAAGATTTCAGGATGGACACTGAAGCTTTCTTT. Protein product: CASSQDFRMDTEAFF.

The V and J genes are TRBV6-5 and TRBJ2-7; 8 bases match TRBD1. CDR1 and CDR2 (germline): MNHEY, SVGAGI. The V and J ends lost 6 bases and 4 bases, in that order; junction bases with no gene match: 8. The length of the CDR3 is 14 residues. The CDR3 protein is CASRTGASKYEQYF. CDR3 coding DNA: TGTGCCAGCAGGACAGGGGCCTCGAAATACGAGCAGTACTTC.

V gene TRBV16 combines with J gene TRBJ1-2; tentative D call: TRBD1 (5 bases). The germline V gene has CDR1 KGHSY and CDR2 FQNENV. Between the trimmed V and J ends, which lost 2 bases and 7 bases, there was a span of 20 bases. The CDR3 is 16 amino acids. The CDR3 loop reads CASSQVGDGGEGGYTF. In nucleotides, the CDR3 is TGTGCCAGCAGCCAAGTCGGGGATGGAGGGGAAGGTGGCTACACCTTC.

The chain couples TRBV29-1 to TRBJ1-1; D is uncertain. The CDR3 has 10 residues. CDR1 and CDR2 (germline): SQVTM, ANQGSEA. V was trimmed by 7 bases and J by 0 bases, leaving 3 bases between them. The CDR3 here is CSGVNTEAFF. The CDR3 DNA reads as TGCAGCGGAGTGAACACTGAAGCTTTCTTT.

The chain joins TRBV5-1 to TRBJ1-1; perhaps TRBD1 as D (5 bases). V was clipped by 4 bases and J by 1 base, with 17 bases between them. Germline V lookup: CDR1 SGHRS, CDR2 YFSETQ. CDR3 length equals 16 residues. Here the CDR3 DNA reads TGCGCCAGCAGCCCCGCCCAGGGCCCAGCGAACACTGAAGCTTTCTTT. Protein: CASSPAQGPANTEAFF.

CDR3 in DNA: TGTGCCAGCAGTGAAGCGCTTTGGGGGCTAAGGGACGAGCAGTACTTC. This gives the protein CASSEALWGLRDEQYF. The V and J genes are TRBV2 and TRBJ2-7, with D possibly matching TRBD1 (6 bases). The V gene's germline CDR1 is SNHLY and CDR2 FYNNEI. The CDR3 covers 16 residues. Trimming stripped 0 bases from V and 5 bases from J, with 17 bases between.

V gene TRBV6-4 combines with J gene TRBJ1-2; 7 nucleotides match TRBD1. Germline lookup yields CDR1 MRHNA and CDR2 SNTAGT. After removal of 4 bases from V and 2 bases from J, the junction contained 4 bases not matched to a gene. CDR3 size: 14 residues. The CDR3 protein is CASSATGTNYGYTF. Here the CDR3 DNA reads TGTGCCAGCAGTGCGACAGGGACAAACTATGGCTACACCTTC.

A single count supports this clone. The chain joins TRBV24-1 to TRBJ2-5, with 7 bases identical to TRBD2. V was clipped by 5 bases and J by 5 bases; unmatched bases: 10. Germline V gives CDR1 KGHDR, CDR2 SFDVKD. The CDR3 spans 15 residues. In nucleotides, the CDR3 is TGTGCCACCAGTGGATTGTCGGGGACTAAGGAGACCCAGTACTTC. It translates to CATSGLSGTKETQYF.

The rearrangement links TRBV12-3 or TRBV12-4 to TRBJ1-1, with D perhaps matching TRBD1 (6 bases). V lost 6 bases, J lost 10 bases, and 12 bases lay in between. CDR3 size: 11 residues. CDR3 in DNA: TGTGCCAGCAGCTCCGGGGGGGCAGCTTTCTTT. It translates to CASSSGGAAFF.

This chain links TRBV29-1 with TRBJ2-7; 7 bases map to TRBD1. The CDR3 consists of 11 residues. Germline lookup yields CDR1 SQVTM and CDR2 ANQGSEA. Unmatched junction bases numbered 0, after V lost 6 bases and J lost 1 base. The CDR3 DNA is TGCAGCGTACAGGGGTCCTACGAGCAGTACTTC. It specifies CSVQGSYEQYF.

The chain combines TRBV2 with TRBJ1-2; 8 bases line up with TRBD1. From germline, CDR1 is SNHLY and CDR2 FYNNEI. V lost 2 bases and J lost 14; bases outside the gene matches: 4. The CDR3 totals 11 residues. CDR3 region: CASSEPGQETF. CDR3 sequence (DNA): TGTGCCAGCAGTGAACCGGGACAGGAAACCTTC.

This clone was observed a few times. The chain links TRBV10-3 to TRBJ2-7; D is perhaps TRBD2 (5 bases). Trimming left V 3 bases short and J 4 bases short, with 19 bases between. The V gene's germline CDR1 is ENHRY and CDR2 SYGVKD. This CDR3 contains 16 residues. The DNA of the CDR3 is TGTGCCATCAGTGATCACGCTCACGGAGGAGGTTACGAGCAGTACTTC. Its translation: CAISDHAHGGGYEQYF.

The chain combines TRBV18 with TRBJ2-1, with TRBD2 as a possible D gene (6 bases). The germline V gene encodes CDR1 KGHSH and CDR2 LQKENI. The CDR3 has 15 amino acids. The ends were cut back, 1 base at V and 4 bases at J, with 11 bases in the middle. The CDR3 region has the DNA TGTGCCAGCTCACCACAGATTGGGGGGTACAATGAGCAGTTCTTC. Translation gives CASSPQIGGYNEQFF. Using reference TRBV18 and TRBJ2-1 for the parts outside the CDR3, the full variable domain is NAGVMQNPRHLVRRRGQEARLRCSPMKGHSHVYWYRQLPEEGLKFMVYLQKENIIDESGMPKERFSAEFPKEGPSILRIQQVVRGDSAAYFCASSPQIGGYNEQFFGPGTRLTVL.

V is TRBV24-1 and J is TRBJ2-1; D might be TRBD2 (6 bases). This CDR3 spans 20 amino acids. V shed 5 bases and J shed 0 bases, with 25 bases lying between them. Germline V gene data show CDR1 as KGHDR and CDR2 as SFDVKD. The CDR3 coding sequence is TGTGCCACCAGTGGGCGAGGTCGGGAGAGGCCATTGAGCTCCTACAATGAGCAGTTCTTC. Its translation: CATSGRGRERPLSSYNEQFF.

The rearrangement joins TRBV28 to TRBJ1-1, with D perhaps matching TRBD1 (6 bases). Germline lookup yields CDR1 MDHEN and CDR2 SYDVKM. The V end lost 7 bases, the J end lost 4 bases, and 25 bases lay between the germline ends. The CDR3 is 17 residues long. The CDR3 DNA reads TGTGCCAGCACCCTCCCTGCGCGGGGGGCCGGAGGCACTGAAGCTTTCTTT. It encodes CASTLPARGAGGTEAFF.

The CDR3 protein is CASSGDRRYTEAFF. The CDR3 nucleotides are TGTGCCAGCAGTGGGGACAGGAGGTACACTGAAGCTTTCTTT. The chain couples TRBV2 to TRBJ1-1; 8 bases agree with TRBD1. The trim removed 4 bases at V and 3 bases at J, leaving 4 bases unmatched. There are 14 residues in the CDR3. CDR1 and CDR2 (germline): SNHLY, FYNNEI. The full variable domain, with the rest looked up from reference TRBV2 and TRBJ1-1, is EPEVTQTPSHQVTQMGQEVILRCVPISNHLYFYWYRQILGQKVEFLVSFYNNEISEKSEIFDDQFSVERPDGSNFTLKIRSTKLEDSAMYFCASSGDRRYTEAFFGQGTRLTVV.

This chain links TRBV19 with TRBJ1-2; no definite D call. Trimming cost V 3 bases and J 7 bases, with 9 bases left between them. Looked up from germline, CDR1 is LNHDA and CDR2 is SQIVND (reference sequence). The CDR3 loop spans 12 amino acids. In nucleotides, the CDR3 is TGTGCCAGTAGTATGGGCTTGGGTGGCTACACCTTC. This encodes CASSMGLGGYTF.

CDR3 DNA sequence: TGCGCCAGCAGATCACGACAGGGCACTAATGAAAAACTGTTTTTT. It yields the protein CASRSRQGTNEKLFF. The rearrangement links TRBV10-1 to TRBJ1-4; 7 nucleotides align to TRBD1. The CDR3 totals 15 residues. Trimming at V came to 6 bases and at J to 2 bases, leaving 6 bases not matched to a gene. Germline CDR1 and CDR2: WNHNN and SYGVQD (reference sequence).

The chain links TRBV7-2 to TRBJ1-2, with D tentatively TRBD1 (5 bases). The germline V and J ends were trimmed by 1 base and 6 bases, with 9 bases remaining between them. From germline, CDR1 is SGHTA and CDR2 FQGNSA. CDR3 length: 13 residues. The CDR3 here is CASSLEGVDGYTF. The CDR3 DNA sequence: TGTGCCAGCAGCTTAGAAGGGGTAGATGGCTACACCTTC.

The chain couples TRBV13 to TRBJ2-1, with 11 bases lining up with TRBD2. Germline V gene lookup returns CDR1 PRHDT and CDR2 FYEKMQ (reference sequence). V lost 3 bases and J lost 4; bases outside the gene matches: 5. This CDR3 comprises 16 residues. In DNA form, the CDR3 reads TGTGCCAGCAGCTTGGGACTAGCGGATACTTACAATGAGCAGTTCTTC. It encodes CASSLGLADTYNEQFF. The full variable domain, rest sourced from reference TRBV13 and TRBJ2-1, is AAGVIQSPRHLIKEKRETATLKCYPIPRHDTVYWYQQGPGQDPQFLISFYEKMQSDKGSIPDRFSAQQFSDYHSELNMSSLELGDSALYFCASSLGLADTYNEQFFGPGTRLTVL.

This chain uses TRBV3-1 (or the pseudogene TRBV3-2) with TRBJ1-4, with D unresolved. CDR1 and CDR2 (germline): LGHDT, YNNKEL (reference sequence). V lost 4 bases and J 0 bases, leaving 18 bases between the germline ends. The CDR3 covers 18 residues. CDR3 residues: CASSPTSYRRATNEKLFF. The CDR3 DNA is TGTGCCAGCAGCCCGACTTCATACCGCCGAGCAACTAATGAAAAACTGTTTTTT.